This T cell receptor (beta chain) was retrieved from a study of blood T cell repertoires in COVID-19. Per the authors' pipeline: Researchers report that nucleated cell counts were estimated from reference gene primer amplification. Sequencing was performed with immunoSEQ multiplex PCR; in TCRdb, only in-frame clones are kept and a portion is missing. Clonal size and the V and J genes are those of that table, whereas D and trimming came from the DNA. The profile shows a few hundred thousand clones, approximately 88% of them singletons. V lost 4 bases and J lost 0, with 13 bases in between. The length of the CDR3 is 16 residues. CDR1 and CDR2 from the germline V gene are SNHLY and FYNNEI. A few counts support this clone.

Source material: peripheral blood. The chain employs TRBV2 and TRBJ1-3; perhaps TRBD1 as D (6 bases). This receptor was identified in a woman aged 45-65 years with COVID-19, enrolled during active disease. In nucleotides, the CDR3 is TGTGCCAGCAGTGCCCAAGGACAGATCTCTGGAAACACCATATATTTT. It specifies CASSAQGQISGNTIYF.